What follows are 18 T cell receptor beta chains derived from one specimen sequenced in a study of Graves' ophthalmopathy and Graves' hyperthyroidism. The TCR beta CDR3 regions underwent amplification from RNA transcripts. First-round RT-PCR relied on HTBI primers, and a second-round multiplex PCR came next. TCRdb redid the calling of the multiplex PCR reads with MiXCR, one entry per CDR3 protein. There are 400,000 or so distinct CDR3 sequences in the sample; 17% occur only once, and roughly 2.3% lies in the top ten. Sequencing input: peripheral blood. The receptors shown here come from an adult woman with stable Graves' hyperthyroidism.

This clonotype came up a few times. At one of its ends the junction is not consistent with the germline gene, which may arise from a read error. The J gene is TRBJ2-7, the V gene TRBV20-1; 11 nucleotides line up with TRBD2. Germline values: CDR1 DFQATT, CDR2 SNEGSKA (reference sequence). The CDR3 covers 13 residues. CDR3 sequence (DNA): TGCAGTGCTCCACTAGCGGGGGAATACGAGCGGTACTTC. Protein product: CSAPLAGEYERYF.

A few counts support this clonotype. V and J are TRBV3-1 and TRBJ2-7; 11 bases agree with TRBD2. Per germline, CDR1 LGHDT and CDR2 YNNKEL (reference sequence). J was trimmed by 6 bases and V by 0 bases; bases with no gene match: 4. The CDR3 totals 15 residues. The CDR3 nucleotides are TGTGCCAGCAGCCAAGATCTAGCGGGAGGCGGCGAGCAGTACTTC. This encodes CASSQDLAGGGEQYF.

This clonotype was seen more than once but under ten times. The chain is built from TRBV7-9 and TRBJ1-2, with D unclear. V lost 1 base, J lost 4 bases, and 4 bases lay in between. The germline gives CDR1 SEHNR, CDR2 FQNEAQ (reference sequence). This CDR3 region has 12 residues. CDR3 nucleotides: TGTGCCAGCAGCTTAGTGGCCTATGGCTACACCTTC. The encoded protein is CASSLVAYGYTF.

The chain combines TRBV2 with TRBJ1-2, with D maybe TRBD1 (6 bases). This CDR3 has 17 amino acids. Trimming pared 3 bases from V and 8 bases from J, leaving 25 bases between. CDR1 and CDR2 (germline): SNHLY, FYNNEI. CDR3 DNA sequence: TGTGCCAGCAGTGATAACTCAGCGAGGGGTACAGGGAGCGGCTACACCTTC. This sequence encodes CASSDNSARGTGSGYTF.

This clonotype occurred many times. The chain carries TRBV13 and TRBJ2-5, with D unclear. The germline gives CDR1 PRHDT, CDR2 FYEKMQ (reference sequence). This CDR3 has 14 residues. Trimming shortened V by 5 bases and J by 5 bases, and 15 bases separated the two germline ends. The CDR3 DNA sequence: TGTGCCAGCAGCCGTCCCGACACGGAGGAGACCCAGTACTTC. Residues: CASSRPDTEETQYF.

V usage is TRBV5-1 and J usage is TRBJ2-5, with 12 bases that match TRBD2. V lost 4 bases, J lost 5 bases, and 9 bases stayed unmatched. Germline V gene data show CDR1 as SGHRS and CDR2 as YFSETQ. This CDR3 contains 16 residues. CDR3 region: CASSNGLAGTGETQYF. The CDR3 DNA reads as TGCGCCAGCAGCAACGGACTAGCGGGAACGGGGGAGACCCAGTACTTC.

This clonotype came up many times. This chain joins TRBV27 and TRBJ2-7; 7 bases align to TRBD2. The CDR3 runs to 13 residues. V lost 0 bases to trimming and J lost 6 bases; unmatched junction nucleotides: 2. The germline gives CDR1 MNHEY, CDR2 SMNVEV (reference sequence). CDR3 nucleotides: TGTGCCAGCAGTTTATCCGGGACTACCGAGCAGTACTTC. Translating gives CASSLSGTTEQYF.

The chain uses TRBV12-3 or TRBV12-4 and TRBJ1-5; D ambiguous. V was pared by 6 bases and J by 9 bases, with 27 bases between. This CDR3 has 17 amino acids. CDR3 region: CASSTRPAAHVEGPQHF. CDR3 coding DNA: TGTGCCAGCAGCACCCGACCAGCAGCCCACGTAGAGGGGCCCCAGCATTTT.

This clonotype was seen repeatedly, ten times or more. The rearrangement uses TRBV12-3 or TRBV12-4 and TRBJ2-7; D is perhaps TRBD1 or TRBD2 (6 bases each). V was trimmed by 3 bases and J by 2 bases, leaving 17 bases between them. CDR3 length: 16 residues. The CDR3: CASSFLVGGRTYEQYF. CDR3 in DNA: TGTGCCAGCAGTTTCTTGGTGGGGGGCAGAACCTACGAGCAGTACTTC.

This clonotype was recorded at least ten times. This rearrangement joins TRBV11-2 to TRBJ1-2, with D hard to call. Germline CDR1 reads SGHAT; CDR2 reads FQNNGV. CDR3 length equals 15 residues. Trimming stripped 5 bases from V and 7 bases from J, with 20 bases between. CDR3 sequence reads: CASSPGFNQVGGYTF. CDR3 sequence (DNA): TGTGCCAGCAGCCCAGGATTTAATCAGGTCGGTGGCTACACCTTC.

This clonotype was counted a few times. The V gene is TRBV13, the J gene TRBJ2-5; D is undetermined. The V and J ends lost 5 bases and 4 bases respectively, with 8 bases between them. The CDR3 is 12 residues long. Per the germline V gene, CDR1 is PRHDT and CDR2 is FYEKMQ (reference sequence). This chain's CDR3 is CASSKYRETQYF. DNA for the CDR3: TGTGCCAGCAGCAAATACCGAGAGACCCAGTACTTC.

This clonotype was recorded at least ten times. The rearrangement uses TRBV6-2 or TRBV6-3 and TRBJ2-7, with D perhaps given as TRBD1 or TRBD2 (5 bases each). The CDR3 length is 15 residues. CDR1 and CDR2 (germline): MNHEY, SVGEGT. V lost 0 bases, J lost 4 bases, and 13 bases lay in between. CDR3 nucleotides: TGTGCCAGCAGTTACTCGGTGCAGAGGGGATACGAGCAGTACTTC. Translating it yields CASSYSVQRGYEQYF.

This clonotype was recorded at least ten times. The chain uses TRBV5-1 and TRBJ1-1, with 8 positions matching TRBD1. The CDR3 covers 17 residues. V was pared by 2 bases and J by 8 bases, with 17 bases of the junction left unmatched. Germline V CDR1 and CDR2: SGHRS, YFSETQ. The CDR3 loop reads CASSFPAGTGQGREAFF. The CDR3 DNA is TGCGCCAGCAGCTTCCCGGCCGGGACAGGACAAGGTCGCGAAGCTTTCTTT.

The sample holds many counts of this clonotype. The genes are TRBV19 and TRBJ2-7, with TRBD1 matching over 7 bases. The CDR3 extends over 15 amino acids. J lost 5 bases, V lost 6 bases, and 13 bases had no gene match. Germline V gives CDR1 LNHDA, CDR2 SQIVND (reference sequence). CDR3 amino acids: CASSTLTGVGNEQYF. CDR3 coding DNA: TGTGCCAGTAGCACCCTCACAGGGGTGGGGAACGAGCAGTACTTC.

This clonotype was recorded many times. The V and J genes are TRBV7-9 and TRBJ2-5; 9 bases line up with TRBD1. This CDR3 spans 15 amino acids. With V trimmed by 0 bases and J by 7 bases, 6 bases remained unmatched. CDR1 and CDR2 from the germline V gene are SEHNR and FQNEAQ (reference sequence). The chain's CDR3 is CASSLAGTGLGTQYF. Written as DNA, the CDR3 is TGTGCCAGCAGCTTAGCGGGGACAGGGCTCGGGACCCAGTACTTC.

This clonotype was observed a few times. The genes are TRBV5-6 and TRBJ2-2; possible D gene TRBD1, 5 bases. This CDR3 contains 12 residues. Per germline, CDR1 SGHDT and CDR2 YYEEEE. V lost 8 bases and J 9 bases, leaving 14 bases between the germline ends. CDR3 in amino acids: CASQGPRRELFF. DNA of the CDR3: TGTGCCAGTCAGGGCCCTCGCAGGGAGCTGTTTTTT. Filled out from reference TRBV5-6 and TRBJ2-2, the complete variable domain reads DAGVTQSPTHLIKTRGQQVTLRCSPKSGHDTVSWYQQALGQGPQFIFQYYEEEERQRGNFPDRFSGHQFPNYSSELNVNALLLGDSALYLCASQGPRRELFFGEGSRLTVL.

This clonotype was counted at least ten times. The rearrangement uses TRBV6-1 and TRBJ2-7; tentatively, D is TRBD2 (5 bases). The CDR3 extends over 15 amino acids. CDR1 is MNHNS and CDR2 is SASEGT in the germline V gene. Trimming removed 6 bases at V and 1 base at J, with 16 bases between. CDR3 in amino acids: CASRQTDRGSYEQYF. CDR3 DNA: TGTGCCAGCAGGCAAACGGATAGAGGGTCCTACGAGCAGTACTTC.

This chain joins TRBV6-2 or TRBV6-3 and TRBJ2-7, with TRBD2 identical over 14 bases. Germline loops: CDR1 MNHEY, CDR2 SVGEGT. The CDR3 consists of 16 residues. The V and J ends lost 5 bases and 6 bases, in that order; junction bases with no gene match: 9. CDR3 DNA: TGTGCCAGCAGTCAAAGACTAGCGGGAGGGTCCGGCGAGCAGTACTTC. Protein: CASSQRLAGGSGEQYF.